In its sample, the clone carrying this T cell receptor beta chain is medium-sized. What it binds is not known. This entry belongs to a study of siplizumab effects on memory and regulatory T cells. General study points: Siplizumab conditions gave an average of about 70% Treg-derived mappable alloreactive CD4+ clones, versus roughly 25% for controls. Apparently key alloresponse contributors, naive T cells also seemed more diverse than memory cells.

Germline V gene data show CDR1 as LNHDA and CDR2 as SQIVND (reference sequence). V lost 3 bases and J 5 bases, leaving 13 bases between the germline ends. The CDR3 spans 14 residues. In the mixed lymphocyte reaction, cells were cocultured for roughly six days at 37°C. TCRdb's table, derived via immunoSEQ multiplex PCR, lists solely in-frame clones and lacks some. The sample includes roughly 8,500 clones, 36% seen only once; the top ten take 5.8%. Sequencing input: CFSE-low (dividing) CD8+ T cells sorted from an allogeneic mixed lymphocyte reaction. The clonotype was recovered from a human donor in good health; the cells came from an allogeneic mixed lymphocyte reaction. This rearrangement joins TRBV19 to TRBJ2-5; D possibly uses TRBD1 or TRBD2 (6 bases each). The CDR3 nucleotides are TGTGCCAGTAGTATTTGGGGGGCGAGTGAGACCCAGTACTTC. Protein product: CASSIWGASETQYF.